This T cell receptor (beta chain) stems from a study of immune evolution from preneoplasia to lung adenocarcinoma listed by TCRdb under 2021. In terms of the full investigation: HLA loss of heterozygosity was observed in approximately 7%, 15% and 30% of AIS, MIA and ADC lesions, respectively, and was not observed in any AAH lesions. The study used immune gene expression, TCR sequencing and multiplex immunofluorescence to profile the immune contexture of lung adenocarcinoma precursors and invasive adenocarcinoma. In total, the cohort included roughly 49 patients with pulmonary nodules, all of whom underwent surgical resection. Resected precursor lesions (AAH, AIS, MIA) and invasive adenocarcinomas were compared with paired morphologically normal lung tissue. Sample size was determined by specimen availability and not by a prior power calculation. The TCR sequencing data were obtained from 51 patients. The immune data were combined with whole exome sequencing and methylation data from the same cohort of nodules. Class I HLA alleles were inferred from exome data with POLYSOLVER, and allele-specific HLA loss was detected with LOHHLA. It was reported in the study that more than 85 samples were used for TCR sequencing. General study outcomes and caveats: The highest clonality was observed in normal lung, whereas higher T cell density and diversity but lower clonality appeared to be present in later-stage lesions. T cell clonality was highest in KRAS-mutant nodules compared with EGFR-mutant or double wild-type lesions. The findings were based on association rather than direct causation, and larger cohorts with long-term follow-up and longitudinal biopsies were deemed needed. Normal lung had the highest top T cell clone frequencies, and these frequencies appeared to fall progressively from AAH through AIS, MIA and invasive adenocarcinoma. Because every patient came from Japan and China, how well the results apply to Western populations was uncertain.

This clone is characterized as medium-sized (0.01 to 0.1%). What antigen it recognizes has not been identified. Base quality data are lacking; no much larger clone is found one base away. Using the immunoSEQ hsTCRbeta Kit, TCR beta CDR3 regions were sequenced from DNA. In the original analysis: TCR sequencing data were analysed with the ImmunoSEQ Analyzer. T cell clonality was defined as 1 minus Pielou's evenness, as computed on productive rearrangements. The inverse Simpson index, applied to productive templates, was used to measure T cell diversity. T cell density was defined as TCR beta template counts normalized to usable DNA, with usable DNA estimated by amplification and sequencing of housekeeping genes. Two-sided Kruskal-Wallis tests were used to compare TCR metrics across histologic stages. In TCRdb, the immuneACCESS table is reduced to in-frame sequences with V and J assigned. These tables do not hold every clone; where another copy was compared, an unresolved V gene accounts for under half, and the others remain unexplained. V and J calls and clone size are given by that table; D and trimming were obtained from the DNA. For this sample there are 9,100 or so clones; around four fifths appear just once. The ten biggest clones cover roughly 6.7% of the sample.

The CDR3 sequence holds 13 residues, the cysteine and phenylalanine included. Just the 39-base CDR3 DNA is kept, in frame starting at base 1. The junction shows trimming of 7 bases on V and 5 bases on J, plus 14 bases between the germline ends. The germline V gene (reference sequence) gives CDR1 as LNHDA and CDR2 as SQIVND. Resection was performed on patients in Japan or China between the mid-2010s and the late 2010s. Histologic diagnosis of each case was confirmed independently by two lung cancer pathologists on H&E slides. For nucleic acid extraction, premalignant or tumor cells were enriched by macro-dissection following pathologic assessment. FFPE tissue was used for DNA isolation with the AllPrep DNA/RNA FFPE Kit.

The chain couples TRBV19 to TRBJ1-1; the best D guess is TRBD1, with 5 bases matching. Input material: FFPE lung adenocarcinoma in situ tissue. According to the study, the label for this sample's cell subset or site signals: preinvasive adenocarcinoma in situ (AIS). The receptor was isolated from a person aged 60 to 80 with lung adenocarcinoma. At the DNA level, the sequence is TGTGCCAGTAACGCCCGGGGGGATACTGAAGCTTTCTTT. Translated, it gives CASNARGDTEAFF.